This T cell receptor (beta chain) derives from a study of blood T cell repertoires in COVID-19. Across the study: The United States, Italy and Spain were the sources of the acute and convalescent COVID-19 samples.

Original data processing: Estimates of nucleated cell counts were drawn from the amplification of reference gene primers. The assay was immunoSEQ multiplex PCR, and TCRdb's table has in-frame clones only and misses some. V and J calls and clone size are those listed in that table; D and trimming were worked out from the DNA. Among fewer than 250,000 clones listed, around 80% were seen once. V dropped 4 bases and J dropped 6 bases, with 12 bases sitting between them. This CDR3 comprises 14 residues. Germline-derived CDR1 and CDR2 are KGHDR and SFDVKD. The rearrangement links TRBV24-1 to TRBJ1-5; weak D call: TRBD1 (6 bases). This clonotype was sampled from a man between 25 and 39 years old with active or convalescent COVID-19. Sequenced sample: peripheral blood. Here the CDR3 reads CATSETGRVQPQHF. In nucleotides, the CDR3 is TGTGCCACCAGTGAAACAGGGAGGGTTCAGCCCCAGCATTTT.